This T cell receptor (beta chain) comes out of a study of lymphopenia after photon versus proton radiotherapy. Germline V gene lookup returns CDR1 SSHAT and CDR2 FNYEAQ (reference sequence). The CDR3 sequence is 17 residues long. As concerns this clone: Its matching antigen is unknown. A junction boundary mismatches the germline segment, possibly from a read error.

Study-wide results and limits: Post-nadir diversity loss with photons came from oligoclonal expansion, particularly CD8+ Temra cells. A bigger post-nadir fall in TCR diversity correlated inversely with survival time in deceased patients.

The data were produced by immunoSEQ multiplex PCR, yet TCRdb's version contains in-frame clones alone and is incomplete. The top ten clones hold around 6.3% of a sample with under 20,000 clones, approximately 90% of them seen once. The sample consisted of peripheral blood, taken from a patient treated with photon-based radiotherapy. The clonotype was recovered from a man between 60 and 75 years old with pancreatic cancer. This chain joins TRBV7-7 and TRBJ2-1; D may be TRBD2 (6 bases). In DNA form, the CDR3 reads TGTGCTAGCAGCTTAGACCCGGGACTTAGCTCCTACAATGAGCAGTTCTTC. Protein: CASSLDPGLSSYNEQFF.